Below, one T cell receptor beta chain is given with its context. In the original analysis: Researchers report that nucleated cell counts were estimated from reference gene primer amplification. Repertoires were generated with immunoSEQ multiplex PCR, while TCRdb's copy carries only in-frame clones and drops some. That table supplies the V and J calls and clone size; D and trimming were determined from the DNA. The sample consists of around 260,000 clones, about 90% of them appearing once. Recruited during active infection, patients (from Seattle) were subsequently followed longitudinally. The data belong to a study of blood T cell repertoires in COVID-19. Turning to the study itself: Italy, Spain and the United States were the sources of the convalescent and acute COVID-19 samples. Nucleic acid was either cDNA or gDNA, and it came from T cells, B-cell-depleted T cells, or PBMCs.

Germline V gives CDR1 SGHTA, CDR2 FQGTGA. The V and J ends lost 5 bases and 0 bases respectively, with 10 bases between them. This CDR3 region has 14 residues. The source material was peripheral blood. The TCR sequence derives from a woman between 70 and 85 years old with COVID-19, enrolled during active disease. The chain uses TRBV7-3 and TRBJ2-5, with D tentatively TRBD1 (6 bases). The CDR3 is CASSPTGNQETQYF. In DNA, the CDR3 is TGTGCCAGCAGCCCCACAGGGAACCAAGAGACCCAGTACTTC.